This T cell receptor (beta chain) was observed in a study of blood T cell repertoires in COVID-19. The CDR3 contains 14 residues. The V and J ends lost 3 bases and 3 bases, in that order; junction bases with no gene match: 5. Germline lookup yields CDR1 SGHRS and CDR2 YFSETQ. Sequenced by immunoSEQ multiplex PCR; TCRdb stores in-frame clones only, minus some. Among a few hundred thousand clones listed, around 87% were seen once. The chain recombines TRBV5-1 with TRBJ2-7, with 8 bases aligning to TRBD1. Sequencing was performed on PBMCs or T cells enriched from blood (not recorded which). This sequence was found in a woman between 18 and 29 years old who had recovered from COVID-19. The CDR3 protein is CASSSGQGGYEQYF. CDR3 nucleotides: TGCGCCAGCAGCTCCGGACAGGGAGGCTACGAGCAGTACTTC.